This passage covers 14 T cell receptor beta chains from one sample sequenced in a study of Tregs in tolerant kidney transplant recipients. Sequenced by immunoSEQ multiplex PCR; TCRdb stores in-frame clones only, minus some. Altogether over 55,000 clones are present, about four fifths being singletons, with the ten largest covering 4.5% to 6.5%. Sequencing used CD4+ T cells from blood. The receptors were sampled from a human donor in good health.

The gene calls are TRBV5-6 and TRBJ1-2; 8 bases map to TRBD1. Germline trimming cut 1 base from V and 4 bases from J; bases unmatched to any gene: 6. The CDR3 contains 15 residues. Germline V CDR1 and CDR2: SGHDT, YYEEEE. CDR3 DNA: TGTGCCAGCAGCTTGTTTCTCGGGACAGGCTATGGCTACACCTTC. This codes for CASSLFLGTGYGYTF.

Here the CDR3 DNA reads TGCGCCAGCAGCCGGACTAGCGGGGCGATGACAGGTGAGCAGTTCTTC. Translated, it gives CASSRTSGAMTGEQFF. The chain couples TRBV4-1 to TRBJ2-1; 12 bases line up with TRBD2. After removal of 4 bases from V and 9 bases from J, the junction contained 10 bases not matched to a gene. The CDR3 covers 16 residues. The germline gives CDR1 MGHRA, CDR2 YSYEKL.

The chain couples TRBV7-2 to TRBJ1-1, with D possibly matching TRBD1 (5 bases). This CDR3 contains 11 residues. V lost 5 bases and J lost 10, with 11 bases in between. The germline V gene encodes CDR1 SGHTA and CDR2 FQGNSA. CDR3 DNA: TGTGCCAGCAGCGTCAGGGTAATAGCTTTCTTT. Its protein is CASSVRVIAFF.

This sequence joins TRBV12-5 and TRBJ2-5; 7 bases match TRBD1. The V and J ends lost 5 bases and 3 bases, in that order; junction bases with no gene match: 3. The germline CDR1 and CDR2 sequences are LGHNT and FRNRAP. CDR3 size: 13 residues. Written as DNA, the CDR3 is TGTGCTAGTGGTCTCGGGACAGAAGAGACCCAGTACTTC. Protein: CASGLGTEETQYF.

The V call is TRBV12-5, the J call TRBJ2-5; 12 bases are shared with TRBD2. The V gene's germline CDR1 is LGHNT and CDR2 FRNRAP. V lost 0 bases, J lost 10 bases, and 9 bases stayed unmatched. This CDR3 contains 16 residues. In DNA form, the CDR3 reads TGTGCTAGTGGTTTGGTAACTAGCGGGAGGCCCAGCGTCCAGTACTTC. It specifies CASGLVTSGRPSVQYF.

The rearrangement links TRBV7-9 to TRBJ2-1, with 8 nucleotides matching TRBD2. From germline, CDR1 is SEHNR and CDR2 FQNEAQ (reference sequence). Losses at the gene ends were 1 base for V and 15 bases for J; bases not matched to a gene: 5. The CDR3 is made up of 12 amino acids. CDR3 sequence reads: CASSLDTAGGFF. In DNA, the CDR3 is TGTGCCAGCAGCTTAGATACCGCGGGGGGGTTCTTC.

The rearrangement links TRBV4-3 to TRBJ2-5; D ambiguous. The assigned J gene may be wrong: the sequence end matches TRBJ2-7 better. The CDR3 extends over 12 amino acids. Looked up from germline, CDR1 is LGHNA and CDR2 is YSLEER. The CDR3 loop is CASSQATYEQYF. For the CDR3, the DNA is TGCGCCAGCAGCCAAGCCACCTACGAGCAGTACTTC.

This clone was detected a few times. The chain is built from TRBV7-9 and TRBJ1-4; D perhaps matches TRBD1 (5 bases). The CDR3 is 16 residues long. The germline CDR1 and CDR2 sequences are SEHNR and FQNEAQ (reference sequence). V was clipped by 1 base and J by 10 bases, with 19 bases between them. CDR3 region: CASSLGAGASEGKLFF. In DNA, the CDR3 is TGTGCCAGCAGCTTAGGGGCCGGGGCCTCAGAGGGAAAACTGTTTTTT.

The chain couples TRBV19 to TRBJ2-7; weak D call: TRBD1 (5 bases). This CDR3 region has 17 residues. The V end was cut by 5 bases, the J end by 0 bases, with 20 bases between. Germline V lookup: CDR1 LNHDA, CDR2 SQIVND (reference sequence). The CDR3, as DNA: TGTGCCAGTAGTCCCCCGCGACCTCACAGGACCTCCTACGAGCAGTACTTC. Amino acids: CASSPPRPHRTSYEQYF. Looking up the rest from reference TRBV19 and TRBJ2-7 gives the full variable domain: DGGITQSPKYLFRKEGQNVTLSCEQNLNHDAMYWYRQDPGQGLRLIYYSQIVNDFQKGDIAEGYSVSREKKESFPLTVTSAQKNPTAFYLCASSPPRPHRTSYEQYFGPGTRLTVT.

Only one count was recorded for this clone. This rearrangement joins TRBV7-9 to TRBJ2-1, with D perhaps given as TRBD1 or TRBD2 (5 bases each). Germline V gives CDR1 SEHNR, CDR2 FQNEAQ (reference sequence). CDR3 length equals 10 residues. Between the trimmed V and J ends, which lost 5 bases and 11 bases, there was a span of 7 bases. This CDR3 reads CASSPGQQFF. The CDR3 DNA is TGTGCCAGCAGCCCGGGACAGCAGTTCTTC.

The J gene is TRBJ2-1, the V gene TRBV11-2; 7 bases are a match to TRBD1. V shed 5 bases and J 5 bases; nucleotides not matched to a gene: 15. The CDR3 length is 17 residues. Germline CDR1 and CDR2: SGHAT and FQNNGV. The CDR3 bases are TGTGCCAGCAGCCTGGACAGGCTTCTACGCCCACACAATGAGCAGTTCTTC. Its protein product is CASSLDRLLRPHNEQFF.

The rearrangement uses TRBV19 and TRBJ1-1, with D tentatively TRBD1 (6 bases). Deletions cut 8 bases from V and 8 bases from J, with 21 bases between. This CDR3 is 14 amino acids long. Germline-derived CDR1 and CDR2 are LNHDA and SQIVND (reference sequence). As DNA, the CDR3 is TGTGCCAGTTCAAACCCCGGACAGCTAAAAGAAGCTTTCTTT. This translates into CASSNPGQLKEAFF.

J is TRBJ1-2 and V is TRBV25-1; 7 bases are a match to TRBD1. Germline CDR1 reads MGHDK; CDR2 reads SYGVNS. The CDR3 length is 14 residues. V lost 3 bases and J lost 2; bases outside the gene matches: 3. Here the CDR3 reads CASSDYRGNYGYTF. DNA of the CDR3: TGTGCCAGCAGTGACTACAGGGGAAACTATGGCTACACCTTC.

The chain joins TRBV7-9 to TRBJ2-7, with TRBD2 matching 10 bases. V was pared by 2 bases and J by 5 bases, with 9 bases of the junction left unmatched. Per the germline V gene, CDR1 is SEHNR and CDR2 is FQNEAQ (reference sequence). The length of the CDR3 is 16 residues. The CDR3 bases are TGTGCCAGCAGCTTATGGAAGCTAGCGGGAGAAGACGAGCAGTACTTC. Its protein is CASSLWKLAGEDEQYF. The complete variable domain, with remaining parts taken from reference TRBV7-9 and TRBJ2-7, reads DTGVSQNPRHKITKRGQNVTFRCDPISEHNRLYWYRQTLGQGPEFLTYFQNEAQLEKSRLLSDRFSAERPKGSFSTLEIQRTEQGDSAMYLCASSLWKLAGEDEQYFGPGTRLTVT.